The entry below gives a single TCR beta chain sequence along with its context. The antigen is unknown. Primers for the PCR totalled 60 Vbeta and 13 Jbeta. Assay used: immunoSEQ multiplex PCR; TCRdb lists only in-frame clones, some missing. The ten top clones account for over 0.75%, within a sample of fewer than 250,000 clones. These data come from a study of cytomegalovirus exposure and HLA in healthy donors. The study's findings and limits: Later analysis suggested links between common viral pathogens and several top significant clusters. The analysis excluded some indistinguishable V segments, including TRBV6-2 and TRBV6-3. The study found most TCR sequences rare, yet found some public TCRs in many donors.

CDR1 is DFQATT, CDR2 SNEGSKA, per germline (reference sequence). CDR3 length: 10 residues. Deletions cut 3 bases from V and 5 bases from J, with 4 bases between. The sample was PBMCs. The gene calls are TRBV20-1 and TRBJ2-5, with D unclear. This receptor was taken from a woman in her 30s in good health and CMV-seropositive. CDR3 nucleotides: TGCAGTGCTAGTTCGGAGACCCAGTACTTC. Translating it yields CSASSETQYF.